The rows below give T cell receptor beta chains drawn from one sample of a study of T-cell memory formation after mild COVID-19. MiXCR, applied by TCRdb to the 5' RACE reads, yields one record per CDR3 protein. Among tens of thousands of distinct CDR3 sequences listed, about 7.1% were seen once. Sequenced: PBMCs or a T cell subset sorted from them (not recorded which). Receptors were obtained from a man younger than 35 who had mild COVID-19 (a few samples of this study predate the infection). Cell type and time point are not known. The CDR3 runs from the conserved cysteine through the conserved F or W. The order of the fields is V gene, CDR3 protein.

>TRBV7-8
CASSLSGFGETQYF
>TRBV27
CASSLLNTQYF
>TRBV9
CASSPQGNNSPLHF
>TRBV13
CASSLGPGTAAALF
>TRBV5-1
CASRGVGTANEQFF
>TRBV28
CASSLIMAGELFF
>TRBV5-6
CASSFWGPNFQETQYF
>TRBV5-1
CASSAAGTQPYGYTF
>TRBV4-1
CASSQVRGQETQYF
>TRBV29-1
CSVELAGRVYGYTF
>TRBV20-1
CSARPSTGATYNEQFF
>TRBV28
CASESVNTEAFF
>TRBV6-5
CASSPSGTGETQYF
>TRBV7-2
CASSLVGGGLLYGYTF
>TRBV5-1
CASSSRQDTEAFF
>TRBV12-3/TRBV12-4
CASSLARWEVFF
>TRBV5-1
CASSSGAGTGVPEAFF
>TRBV6-5
CASSYQGYGEQYF
>TRBV12-3/TRBV12-4
CASSLNSGGGQPQHF
>TRBV6-5
CASRAGQFYGYTF
>TRBV5-1
CASSAQGEDGYTF
>TRBV12-3/TRBV12-4
CASTLRGTKGTQYF
>TRBV6-6
CASKRAGNNEQFF
>TRBV9
CASSVGSSTDTQYF
>TRBV7-9
CASSLAGAAGNEQFF
>TRBV3-1
CASSQNEGGGSPLHF
>TRBV30
CAWSSQGTFYGYTF
>TRBV7-3
CASSLSSRGGGTDTQYF
>TRBV4-1
CASSLGTASYEQYF
>TRBV7-9
CASSLLHIQYF
>TRBV7-2
CASSLGPQESSGNTIYF
>TRBV25-1
CASRGWGDSFDGYTF
>TRBV24-1
CATNPAERAYEQYF
>TRBV11-2
CASSLVAPQETQYF
>TRBV27
CASSFPGGGSPLHF
>TRBV7-2
CASSSGLVTDTQYF
>TRBV5-6
CASRAYRTGELFF
>TRBV5-1
CASSLAVQGHGYTF
>TRBV7-2
CASSSRVEGYTF
>TRBV7-8
CASSGGTIHGDEQFF
>TRBV3-1
CASSQEQTAKNIQYF
>TRBV7-2
CASRTQASGGADTQYF
>TRBV20-1
CSARVAGANVLTF
>TRBV6-2/TRBV6-3
CASTPDLNPNYGYTF
>TRBV6-2/TRBV6-3
CASSAGTGAVETQYF
>TRBV6-2/TRBV6-3
CASSYSGTGNQPQHF
>TRBV20-1
CSASQDSNQPQHF
>TRBV28
CASRELGQGKTQYF
>TRBV7-3
CASSLGTSGGHVDTQYF
>TRBV7-2
CASSLVGGLFDEQYF
>TRBV12-3/TRBV12-4
CASSTLDREETQYF
>TRBV7-2
CASSSGYRGRTGELFF
>TRBV20-1
CSARIIGAGRQPQHF